This T cell receptor beta chain was sequenced for a study of OX40 agonist ivuxolimab in advanced cancers. Overall study context: Subjects had a mean age of approximately 60 years, with a range of 23 to 79; roughly 83% were male. Study-wide points: Both CD4+ and CD8+ T cell populations in blood had undergone clonal expansion by week 6 at 0.1 to 3.0 mg/kg.

Enrollment shut out patients with autoimmune disease history or systemic immunosuppression. Collection of blood occurred at baseline, at cycle 4 day 1, and at cycle 7 day 1. Libraries were prepared by immunoSEQ multiplex PCR; TCRdb keeps only in-frame clonotypes and omits some of them. The sample carries fewer than 70,000 clones, 91% recorded once. As for this clone: The antigen remains unidentified.

The source is an adult with an advanced solid tumor such as melanoma, head and neck, liver or kidney cancer. The sample consisted of CD4+ or CD8+ T cells sorted from blood, taken in a trial of the OX40 agonist ivuxolimab.

DNA for the CDR3: TGTGCCAGCTCCCCAGGGTCCAGCTCCTACAATGAGCAGTTCTTC. It yields the protein CASSPGSSSYNEQFF. The rearrangement joins TRBV18 to TRBJ2-1, with D perhaps matching TRBD1 (5 bases). With 6 bases removed from V and 0 bases from J, the gap between germline ends came to 12 bases. This CDR3 is built from 15 residues. CDR1 and CDR2 from the germline V gene are KGHSH and LQKENI.